This T cell receptor beta chain was identified in a study of beta chain features in type 1 diabetes. TCRB transcripts that were expressed got sequenced, as all of the isolated RNA had been reverse transcribed. TCRdb's copy holds only in-frame clones and misses some; the assay was immunoSEQ multiplex PCR. This sample has a few hundred thousand clones, with about 9.3% found just once. The CDR3 spans 17 residues. The V gene lost 3 bases and the J gene lost 4 bases, with 21 bases spanning the gap. CDR1 SGHNT and CDR2 YYREEE come from the germline V gene (reference sequence). Whole-study findings and limits: Although PCR might favor shorter templates, it would do so equally in patients and controls. Naive, central memory and Treg TCRB repertoires appeared more alike in patients than in healthy donors.

The sample holds a few counts of this clone. The antigen remains unidentified. The genes are TRBV5-4 and TRBJ2-3, with a weak D call TRBD2 (7 bases). The sample consisted of naive CD4+ T cells from blood. This TCR derives from a woman between 18 and 29 years old in good health. CDR3 protein: CASSYGGRGGMADTQYF. The DNA of the CDR3 is TGTGCCAGCAGCTACGGGGGGCGGGGCGGGATGGCAGATACGCAGTATTTT.